This T cell receptor beta chain was profiled in a study of cytomegalovirus exposure and HLA in healthy donors. Overall study findings and caveats: 87-base-pair reads could not separate some V segments, including TRBV6-2 and TRBV6-3.

On this clone itself: The antigen is unknown.

The PCR ran on 60 Vbeta and 13 Jbeta primers. TCRdb's table, derived via immunoSEQ multiplex PCR, lists solely in-frame clones and lacks some. The sample has 90,000 or so clones; roughly 82% are singletons. From germline, CDR1 is SGHTA and CDR2 FQGNSA. The CDR3 runs to 15 residues. The V segment lost 5 bases and the J segment 7 bases; nucleotides outside the gene matches: 6. This sequence joins TRBV7-2 and TRBJ2-1, with 12 nucleotides matching TRBD2. Input material: PBMCs. The sequence was collected from a man aged 25 to 40 in good health and CMV-seropositive. The CDR3 region is CASSKTSGSRNEQFF. The CDR3 coding sequence is TGTGCCAGCAGCAAGACTAGCGGGAGTCGGAATGAGCAGTTCTTC.